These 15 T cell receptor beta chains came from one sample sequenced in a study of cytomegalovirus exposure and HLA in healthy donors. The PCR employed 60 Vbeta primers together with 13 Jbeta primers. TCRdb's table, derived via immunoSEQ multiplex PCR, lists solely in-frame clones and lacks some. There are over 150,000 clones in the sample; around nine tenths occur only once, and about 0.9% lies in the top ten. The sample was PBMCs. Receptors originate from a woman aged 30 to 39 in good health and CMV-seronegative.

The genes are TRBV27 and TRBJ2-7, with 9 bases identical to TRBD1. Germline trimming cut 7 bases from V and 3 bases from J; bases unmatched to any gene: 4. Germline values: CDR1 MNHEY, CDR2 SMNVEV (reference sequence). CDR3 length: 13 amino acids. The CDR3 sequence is CASMRQGVYEQYF. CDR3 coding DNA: TGTGCCAGCATGAGACAGGGGGTCTACGAGCAGTACTTC.

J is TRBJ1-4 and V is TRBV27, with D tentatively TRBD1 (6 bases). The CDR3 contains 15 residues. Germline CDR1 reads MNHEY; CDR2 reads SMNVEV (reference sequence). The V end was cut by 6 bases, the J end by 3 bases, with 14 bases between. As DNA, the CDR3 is TGTGCCAGCAGGTCTGGGGGGGCGGCTAATGAAAAACTGTTTTTT. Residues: CASRSGGAANEKLFF.

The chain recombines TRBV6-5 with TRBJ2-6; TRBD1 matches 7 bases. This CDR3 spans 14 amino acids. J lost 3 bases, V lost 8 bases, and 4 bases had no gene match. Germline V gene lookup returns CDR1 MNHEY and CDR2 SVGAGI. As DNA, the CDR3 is TGTGCCAGCGGTACAGGGGATGGGGCCAACGTCCTGACTTTC. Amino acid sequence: CASGTGDGANVLTF.

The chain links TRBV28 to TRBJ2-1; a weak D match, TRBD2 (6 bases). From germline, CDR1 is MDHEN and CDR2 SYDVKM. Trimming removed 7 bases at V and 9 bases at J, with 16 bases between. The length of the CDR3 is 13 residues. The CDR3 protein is CASTTPRGTEQFF. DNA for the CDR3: TGTGCCAGCACCACCCCACGGGGGACTGAGCAGTTCTTC.

DNA of the CDR3: TGCGCCAGCAGCCCCCACCCTATTCGACGGGGGGTGAATCAGCCCCAGCATTTT. Translating gives CASSPHPIRRGVNQPQHF. The V and J genes are TRBV4-1 and TRBJ1-5; possible D gene TRBD1, 5 bases. The V and J ends lost 4 bases and 4 bases respectively, with 23 bases between them. Germline-derived CDR1 and CDR2 are MGHRA and YSYEKL. The CDR3 extends over 18 amino acids.

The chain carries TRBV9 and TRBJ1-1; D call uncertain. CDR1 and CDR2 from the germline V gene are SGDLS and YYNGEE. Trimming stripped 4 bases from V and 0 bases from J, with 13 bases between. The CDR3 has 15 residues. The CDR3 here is CASSPQAQMNTEAFF. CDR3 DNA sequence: TGTGCCAGCAGCCCCCAGGCACAGATGAACACTGAAGCTTTCTTT.

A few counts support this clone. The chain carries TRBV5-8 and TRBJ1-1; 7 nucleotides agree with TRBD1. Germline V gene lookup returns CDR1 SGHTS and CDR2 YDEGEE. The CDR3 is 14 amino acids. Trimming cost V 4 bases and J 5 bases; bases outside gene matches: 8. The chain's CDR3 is CASSTQGRRTEAFF. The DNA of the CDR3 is TGTGCCAGCAGCACACAGGGGAGGCGGACTGAAGCTTTCTTT.

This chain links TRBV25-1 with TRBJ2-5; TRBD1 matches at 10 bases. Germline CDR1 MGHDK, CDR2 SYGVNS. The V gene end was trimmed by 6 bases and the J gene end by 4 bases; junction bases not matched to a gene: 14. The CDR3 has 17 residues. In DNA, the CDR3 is TGTGCCAGCAGCCAGACCAACCGGGACAGGGGCGGAGAGACCCAGTACTTC. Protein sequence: CASSQTNRDRGGETQYF.

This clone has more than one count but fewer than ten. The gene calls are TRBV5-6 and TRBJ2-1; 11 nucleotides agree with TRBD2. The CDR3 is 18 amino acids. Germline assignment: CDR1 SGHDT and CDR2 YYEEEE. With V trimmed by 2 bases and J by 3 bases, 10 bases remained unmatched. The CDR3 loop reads CASSLSVTSGGRYNEQFF. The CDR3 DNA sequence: TGTGCCAGCAGCTTATCTGTCACTAGCGGGGGCCGCTACAATGAGCAGTTCTTC. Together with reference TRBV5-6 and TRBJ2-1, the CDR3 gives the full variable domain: DAGVTQSPTHLIKTRGQQVTLRCSPKSGHDTVSWYQQALGQGPQFIFQYYEEEERQRGNFPDRFSGHQFPNYSSELNVNALLLGDSALYLCASSLSVTSGGRYNEQFFGPGTRLTVL.

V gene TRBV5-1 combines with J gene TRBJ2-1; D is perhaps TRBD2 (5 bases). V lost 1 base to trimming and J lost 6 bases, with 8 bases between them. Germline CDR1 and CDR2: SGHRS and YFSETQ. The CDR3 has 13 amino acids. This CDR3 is CASSLTRANEQFF. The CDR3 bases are TGCGCCAGCAGCTTGACGAGGGCCAATGAGCAGTTCTTC.

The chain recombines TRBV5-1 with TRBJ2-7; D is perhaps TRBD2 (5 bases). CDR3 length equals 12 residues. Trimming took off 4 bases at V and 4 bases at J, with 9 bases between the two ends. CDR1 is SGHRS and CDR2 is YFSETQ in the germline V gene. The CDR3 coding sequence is TGCGCCAGCAGCCCTCCGGGATACGAGCAGTACTTC. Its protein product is CASSPPGYEQYF.

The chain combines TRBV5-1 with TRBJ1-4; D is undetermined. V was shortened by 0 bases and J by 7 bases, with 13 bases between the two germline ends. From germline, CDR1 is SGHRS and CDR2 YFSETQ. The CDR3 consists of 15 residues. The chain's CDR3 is CASSLVGRGSEKLFF. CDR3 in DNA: TGCGCCAGCAGCTTGGTCGGCCGAGGCTCTGAAAAACTGTTTTTT. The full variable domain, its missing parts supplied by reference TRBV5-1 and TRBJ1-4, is KAGVTQTPRYLIKTRGQQVTLSCSPISGHRSVSWYQQTPGQGLQFLFEYFSETQRNKGNFPGRFSGRQFSNSRSEMNVSTLELGDSALYLCASSLVGRGSEKLFFGSGTQLSVL.

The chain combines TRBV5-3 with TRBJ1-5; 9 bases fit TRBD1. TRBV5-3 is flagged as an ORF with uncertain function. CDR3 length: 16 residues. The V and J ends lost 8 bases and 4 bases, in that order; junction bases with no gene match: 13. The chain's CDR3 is CASRYRGRIGNQPQHF. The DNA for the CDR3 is TGTGCCAGCCGCTACAGGGGGCGAATTGGGAATCAGCCCCAGCATTTT.

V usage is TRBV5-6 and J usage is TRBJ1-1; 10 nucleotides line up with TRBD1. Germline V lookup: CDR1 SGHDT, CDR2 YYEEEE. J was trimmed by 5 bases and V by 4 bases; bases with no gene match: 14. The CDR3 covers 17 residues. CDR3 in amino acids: CASSPLGGGTGVTEAFF. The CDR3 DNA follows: TGTGCCAGCAGCCCACTGGGGGGAGGGACAGGGGTTACTGAAGCTTTCTTT.

Here the CDR3 reads CASSLGSGTGGNEQFF. Here the CDR3 DNA reads TGTGCCAGCAGCTTAGGTAGCGGGACAGGGGGCAATGAGCAGTTCTTC. V and J are TRBV7-2 and TRBJ2-1; 11 bases are a match to TRBD1. Losses at the gene ends were 1 base for V and 6 bases for J; bases not matched to a gene: 5. The CDR3 length is 16 residues. Germline V gives CDR1 SGHTA, CDR2 FQGNSA.